This TCR beta chain was identified during a study of OX40 agonist ivuxolimab in advanced cancers. Germline assignment: CDR1 MNHNS and CDR2 SASEGT. V was clipped by 2 bases and J by 2 bases, with 15 bases between them. The CDR3 has 16 amino acids. About this clone itself: The antigen is undetermined.

Study outcomes and limitations: Antigens targeted by the expanded peripheral T cells were not determined. Normalized T-cell clonal expansion was also low in some nonresponders.

Sequencing was performed with immunoSEQ multiplex PCR; in TCRdb, only in-frame clones are kept and a portion is missing. The data show approximately 81,000 clones, approximately 90% seen once. The sequence came from an adult with an advanced solid tumor such as melanoma, head and neck, liver or kidney cancer. V is TRBV6-1 and J is TRBJ1-1; D might be TRBD1 (5 bases). The sample here was CD4+ or CD8+ T cells sorted from blood, taken in a trial of the OX40 agonist ivuxolimab. CDR3 DNA sequence: TGTGCCAGCAGTGAACGGGGTGGGACCGCCAACACTGAAGCTTTCTTT. Translation: CASSERGGTANTEAFF.